A single sample is the source of the 21 T cell receptor beta chains below, sequenced in a study of monozygotic twins with inflammatory bowel disease. Following a re-call of the 5' RACE reads, TCRdb has one entry per CDR3 protein and lacks DNA. This sample's table has over 110,000 distinct CDR3 sequences. Sequences were obtained from blood. The source is a human donor with ulcerative colitis or Crohn's disease, or a healthy co-twin of an affected twin (not recorded which).

This chain joins TRBV20-1 and TRBJ2-1; TCRdb gives TRBD1 as the D gene, but with no DNA this cannot be confirmed. This CDR3 has 17 amino acids. Germline assignment: CDR1 DFQATT and CDR2 SNEGSKA (reference sequence). CDR3 in amino acids: CSGLARVRVSSYNEQFF.

V gene TRBV7-2 combines with J gene TRBJ2-7; no DNA is available, so the TRBD1 call from TCRdb remains unchecked. The V gene's germline CDR1 is SGHTA and CDR2 FQGNSA. The CDR3 contains 15 residues. The CDR3 is CASSLYGPRGHEQYF.

The genes are TRBV5-6 and TRBJ1-5; the D gene TCRdb calls, TRBD1, cannot be checked with no DNA. The CDR3 sequence is 17 residues long. The germline gives CDR1 SGHDT, CDR2 YYEEEE. CDR3: CASSLARDSYGNQPQHF.

The chain combines TRBV5-1 with TRBJ1-1. The CDR3 is 13 amino acids. Germline V CDR1 and CDR2: SGHRS, YFSETQ. CDR3 protein: CASTREGITEAFF.

This sequence joins TRBV27 and TRBJ1-1; TCRdb's assignment of TRBD1 cannot be checked, as there is no DNA. The CDR3 runs to 16 residues. Germline V gene data show CDR1 as MNHEY and CDR2 as SMNVEV (reference sequence). The CDR3: CASSSMRDIRNTEAFF.

The chain uses TRBV15 and TRBJ2-3; there is no DNA to check the TCRdb D call of TRBD1. The CDR3 is 15 amino acids. Germline V gives CDR1 LNHNV, CDR2 YYDKDF (reference sequence). CDR3 sequence: CAASRGQGVPDTQYF. The complete variable domain, with remaining parts taken from reference TRBV15 and TRBJ2-3, reads DAMVIQNPRYQVTQFGKPVTLSCSQTLNHNVMYWYQQKSSQAPKLLFHYYDKDFNNEADTPDNFQSRRPNTSFCFLDIRSPGLGDTAMYLCAASRGQGVPDTQYFGPGTRLTVL.

This chain connects TRBV5-4 to TRBJ2-7. Germline V gene sequence: CDR1 SGHNT, CDR2 YYREEE (reference sequence). This CDR3 has 15 residues. The CDR3 here is CASSFGIDTAYEQYF.

The rearrangement links TRBV5-1 to TRBJ2-7. CDR1 and CDR2 (germline): SGHRS, YFSETQ. The CDR3 runs 14 residues. CDR3 protein: CASSVGQDSYEQYF.

J is TRBJ1-4 and V is TRBV7-2; checking the TCRdb D call of TRBD1 is not possible without DNA. This CDR3 has 15 residues. The V gene's germline CDR1 is SGHTA and CDR2 FQGNSA. The CDR3 sequence is CASSLTRTRDEKLFF.

The CDR3 sequence is CASSLEIRSNQPQHF. The chain recombines TRBV6-2 or TRBV6-3 with TRBJ1-5. Germline loops: CDR1 MNHEY, CDR2 SVGEGT. This CDR3 has 15 amino acids.

The V and J genes are TRBV20-1 and TRBJ2-1. Germline loops: CDR1 DFQATT, CDR2 SNEGSKA (reference sequence). The CDR3 runs 13 residues. The CDR3 is CSAREDFYNEQFF.

The chain is built from TRBV6-1 and TRBJ2-2; without DNA, the TCRdb call of TRBD2 cannot be checked. Looked up from germline, CDR1 is MNHNS and CDR2 is SASEGT. CDR3 length: 17 amino acids. CDR3 loop: CASSDFRAGGRTGELFF.

The rearrangement uses TRBV19 and TRBJ2-7; there is no DNA to check the TCRdb D call of TRBD1. The CDR3 is 11 amino acids. Germline CDR1 is LNHDA and CDR2 is SQIVND (reference sequence). The CDR3 spells CASSPRGEQYF.

V is TRBV30 and J is TRBJ1-5; TCRdb outputs TRBD1, but without DNA this stays unchecked. CDR1 and CDR2 from the germline V gene are GTSNPN and SVGIG (reference sequence). CDR3 size: 16 residues. CDR3 amino acids: CAWSKGEWVPYQPQHF.

The genes are TRBV12-3 or TRBV12-4 and TRBJ2-6; TCRdb proposes TRBD2, but this gene call is untestable without DNA. The CDR3 runs 17 residues. This chain's CDR3 is CASSRRSTVSGANVLTF.

This chain links TRBV5-6 with TRBJ1-2. Germline V gives CDR1 SGHDT, CDR2 YYEEEE. The length of the CDR3 is 14 residues. The chain's CDR3 is CASSLIQATNGYTF.

V is TRBV9 and J is TRBJ2-5; TCRdb names TRBD2, which stays unverified in the absence of DNA. The germline gives CDR1 SGDLS, CDR2 YYNGEE. The CDR3 runs to 14 residues. The CDR3 is CASSVDHGESTQYF.

The rearrangement links TRBV20-1 to TRBJ2-4; TCRdb's assignment of TRBD2 cannot be checked, as there is no DNA. Germline values: CDR1 DFQATT, CDR2 SNEGSKA (reference sequence). The CDR3 covers 18 residues. The CDR3: CSAENLAGGSTTKNIQYF.

The chain recombines TRBV2 with TRBJ2-1; the D call from TCRdb, TRBD1, cannot be confirmed without DNA. The CDR3 loop spans 13 amino acids. The germline V gene has CDR1 SNHLY and CDR2 FYNNEI. The CDR3 is CASSVSQDGEQFF.

The rearrangement uses TRBV10-3 and TRBJ2-7. This CDR3 has 12 residues. From germline, CDR1 is ENHRY and CDR2 SYGVKD. The chain's CDR3 is CAISDLANEQYF.

This rearrangement joins TRBV7-2 to TRBJ1-5; TCRdb calls TRBD1, which cannot be checked without DNA. This CDR3 is built from 17 residues. Looked up from germline, CDR1 is SGHTA and CDR2 is FQGNSA. The CDR3 protein is CASSPWGQGLTNQPQHF.